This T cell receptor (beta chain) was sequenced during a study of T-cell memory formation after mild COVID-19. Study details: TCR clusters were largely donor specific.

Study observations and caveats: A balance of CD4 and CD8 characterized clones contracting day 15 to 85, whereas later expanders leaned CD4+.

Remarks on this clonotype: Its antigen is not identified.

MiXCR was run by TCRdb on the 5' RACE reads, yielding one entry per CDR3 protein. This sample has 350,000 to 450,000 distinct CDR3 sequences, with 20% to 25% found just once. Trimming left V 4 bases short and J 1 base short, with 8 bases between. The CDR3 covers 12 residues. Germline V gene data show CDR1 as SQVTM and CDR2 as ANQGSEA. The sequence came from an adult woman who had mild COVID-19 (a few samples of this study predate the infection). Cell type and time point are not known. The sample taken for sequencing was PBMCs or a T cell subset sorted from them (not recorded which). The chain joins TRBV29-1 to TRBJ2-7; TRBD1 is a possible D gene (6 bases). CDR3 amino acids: CSVGQVSYEQYF. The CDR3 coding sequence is TGCAGCGTTGGACAGGTTTCCTACGAGCAGTACTTC.